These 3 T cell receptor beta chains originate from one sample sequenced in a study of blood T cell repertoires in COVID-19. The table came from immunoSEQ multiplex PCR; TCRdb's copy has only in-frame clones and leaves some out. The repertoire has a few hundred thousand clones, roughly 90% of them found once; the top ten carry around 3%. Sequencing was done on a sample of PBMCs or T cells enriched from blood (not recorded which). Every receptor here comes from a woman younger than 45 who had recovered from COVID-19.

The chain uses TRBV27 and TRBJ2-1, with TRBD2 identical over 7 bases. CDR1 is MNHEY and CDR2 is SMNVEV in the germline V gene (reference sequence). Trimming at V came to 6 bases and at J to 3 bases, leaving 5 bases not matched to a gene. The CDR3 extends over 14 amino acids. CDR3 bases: TGTGCCAGCAGCCCATGGACTAGCTACAATGAGCAGTTCTTC. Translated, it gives CASSPWTSYNEQFF.

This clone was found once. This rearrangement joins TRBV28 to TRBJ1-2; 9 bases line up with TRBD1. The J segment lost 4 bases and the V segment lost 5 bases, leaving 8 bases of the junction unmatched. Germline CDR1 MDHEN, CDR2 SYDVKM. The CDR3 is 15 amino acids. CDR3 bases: TGTGCCAGCAGTCCGATCTCGACAGGGGGCTATGGCTACACCTTC. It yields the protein CASSPISTGGYGYTF.

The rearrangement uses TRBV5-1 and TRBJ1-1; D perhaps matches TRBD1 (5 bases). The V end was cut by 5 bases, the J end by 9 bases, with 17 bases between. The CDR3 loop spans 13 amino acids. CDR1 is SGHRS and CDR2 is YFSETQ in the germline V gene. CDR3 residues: CASSMPGDTKAFF. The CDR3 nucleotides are TGCGCCAGCAGTATGCCGGGGGATACTAAAGCTTTCTTT.